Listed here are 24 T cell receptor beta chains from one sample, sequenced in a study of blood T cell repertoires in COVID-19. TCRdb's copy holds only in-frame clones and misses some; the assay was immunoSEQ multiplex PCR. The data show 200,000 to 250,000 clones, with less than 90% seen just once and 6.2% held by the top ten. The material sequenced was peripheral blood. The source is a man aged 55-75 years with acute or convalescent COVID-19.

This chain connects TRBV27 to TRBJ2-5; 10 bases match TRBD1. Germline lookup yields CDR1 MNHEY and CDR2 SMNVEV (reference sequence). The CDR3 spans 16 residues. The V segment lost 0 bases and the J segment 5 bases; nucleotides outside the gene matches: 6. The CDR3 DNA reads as TGTGCCAGCAGTTTATCTCGGACAGGGGGGCGCGAGACCCAGTACTTC. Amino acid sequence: CASSLSRTGGRETQYF.

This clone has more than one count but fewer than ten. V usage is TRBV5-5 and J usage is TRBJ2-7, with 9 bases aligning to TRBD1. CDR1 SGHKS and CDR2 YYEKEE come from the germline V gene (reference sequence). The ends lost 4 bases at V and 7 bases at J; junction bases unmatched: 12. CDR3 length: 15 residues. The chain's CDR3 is CASSGTGIPRLEQYF. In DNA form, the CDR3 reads TGTGCCAGCAGCGGGACAGGGATCCCGCGGTTGGAGCAGTACTTC.

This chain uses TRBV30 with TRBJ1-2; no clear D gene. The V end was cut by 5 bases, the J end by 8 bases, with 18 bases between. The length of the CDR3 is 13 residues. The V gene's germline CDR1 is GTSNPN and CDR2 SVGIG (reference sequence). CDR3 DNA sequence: TGTGCCTGGGGGCAGAAGGCCTCGGGGGGCTACACCTTC. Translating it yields CAWGQKASGGYTF.

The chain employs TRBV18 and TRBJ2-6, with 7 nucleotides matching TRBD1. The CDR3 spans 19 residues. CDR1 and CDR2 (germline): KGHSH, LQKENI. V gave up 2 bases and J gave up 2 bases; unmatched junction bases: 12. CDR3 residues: CASSPKLQGDKTGANVLTF. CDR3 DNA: TGTGCCAGCTCACCAAAACTGCAGGGGGACAAGACTGGGGCCAACGTCCTGACTTTC.

In nucleotides, the CDR3 is TGTGCCAGCAGTTACGCGCTAGCGGGAGGGGACACCGGGGAGCTGTTTTTT. Translated: CASSYALAGGDTGELFF. V gene TRBV6-2 or TRBV6-3 combines with J gene TRBJ2-2; 12 nucleotides align to TRBD2. This CDR3 has 17 residues. The V segment lost 2 bases and the J segment 3 bases; nucleotides outside the gene matches: 4. Germline assignment: CDR1 MNHEY and CDR2 SVGEGT.

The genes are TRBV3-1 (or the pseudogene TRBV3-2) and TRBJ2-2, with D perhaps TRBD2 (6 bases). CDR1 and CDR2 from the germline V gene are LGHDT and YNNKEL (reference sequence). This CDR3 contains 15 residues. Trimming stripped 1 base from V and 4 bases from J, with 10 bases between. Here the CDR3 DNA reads TGTGCCAGCAGCCAAGCGGGAGTTGGCACCGGGGAGCTGTTTTTT. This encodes CASSQAGVGTGELFF.

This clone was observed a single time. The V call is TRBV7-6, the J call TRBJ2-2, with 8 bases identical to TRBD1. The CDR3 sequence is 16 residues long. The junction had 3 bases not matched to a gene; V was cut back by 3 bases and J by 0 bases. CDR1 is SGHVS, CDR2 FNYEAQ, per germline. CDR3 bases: TGTGCCAGCAGCTTGTTGACAGGGGCGAACACCGGGGAGCTGTTTTTT. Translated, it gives CASSLLTGANTGELFF. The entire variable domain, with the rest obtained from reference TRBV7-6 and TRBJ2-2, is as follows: GAGVSQSPRYKVTKRGQDVALRCDPISGHVSLYWYRQALGQGPEFLTYFNYEAQQDKSGLPNDRFSAERPEGSISTLTIQRTEQRDSAMYRCASSLLTGANTGELFFGEGSRLTVL.

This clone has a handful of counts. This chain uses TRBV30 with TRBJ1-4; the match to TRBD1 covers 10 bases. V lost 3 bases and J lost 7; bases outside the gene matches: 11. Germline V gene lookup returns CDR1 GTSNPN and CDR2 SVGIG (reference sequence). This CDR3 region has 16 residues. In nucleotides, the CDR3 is TGTGCCTGGAGCCAAACCGACAGGGGGCTATCTGAAAAACTGTTTTTT. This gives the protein CAWSQTDRGLSEKLFF.

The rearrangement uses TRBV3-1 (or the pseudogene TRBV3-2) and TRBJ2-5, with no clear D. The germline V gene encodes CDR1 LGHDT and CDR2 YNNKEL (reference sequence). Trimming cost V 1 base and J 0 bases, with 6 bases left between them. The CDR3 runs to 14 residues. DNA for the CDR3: TGTGCCAGCAGCCAAGGCGGTAACCAAGAGACCCAGTACTTC. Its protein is CASSQGGNQETQYF.

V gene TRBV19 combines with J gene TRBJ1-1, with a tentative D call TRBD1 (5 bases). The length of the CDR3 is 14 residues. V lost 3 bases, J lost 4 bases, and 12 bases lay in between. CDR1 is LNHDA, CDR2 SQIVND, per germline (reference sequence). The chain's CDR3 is CASSMGRGATEAFF. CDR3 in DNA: TGTGCCAGTAGTATGGGGAGGGGAGCCACTGAAGCTTTCTTT.

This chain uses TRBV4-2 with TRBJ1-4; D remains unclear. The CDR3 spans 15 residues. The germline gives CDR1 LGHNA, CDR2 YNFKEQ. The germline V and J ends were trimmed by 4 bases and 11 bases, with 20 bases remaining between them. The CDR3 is CASSPYEREKQKLFF. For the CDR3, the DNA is TGTGCCAGCAGCCCCTACGAGAGGGAGAAGCAGAAACTGTTTTTT.

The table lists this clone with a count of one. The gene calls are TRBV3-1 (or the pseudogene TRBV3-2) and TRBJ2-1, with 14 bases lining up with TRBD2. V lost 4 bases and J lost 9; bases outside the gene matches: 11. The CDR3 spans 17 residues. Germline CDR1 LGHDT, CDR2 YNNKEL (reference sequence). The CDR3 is CASSLGLAGGSGVEQFF. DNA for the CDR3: TGTGCCAGCAGCCTCGGACTAGCGGGAGGATCGGGGGTTGAGCAGTTCTTC.

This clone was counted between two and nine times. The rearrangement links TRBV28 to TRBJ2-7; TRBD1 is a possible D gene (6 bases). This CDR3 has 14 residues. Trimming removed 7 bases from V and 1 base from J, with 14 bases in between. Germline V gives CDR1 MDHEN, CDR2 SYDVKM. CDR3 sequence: CASTQTGNSYEQYF. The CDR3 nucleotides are TGTGCCAGCACCCAGACAGGAAATTCCTACGAGCAGTACTTC.

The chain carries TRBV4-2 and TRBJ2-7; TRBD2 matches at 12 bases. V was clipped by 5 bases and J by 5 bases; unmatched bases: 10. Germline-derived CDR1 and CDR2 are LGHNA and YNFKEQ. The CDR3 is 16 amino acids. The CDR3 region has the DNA TGTGCCAGCAGCGGCAGACTAGCGGGAGAAGGCAACGAGCAGTACTTC. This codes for CASSGRLAGEGNEQYF.

DNA for the CDR3: TGTGCCAGCAGCCCAAGGACAGGGACTGGAAACACCATATATTTT. It codes for CASSPRTGTGNTIYF. The chain recombines TRBV14 with TRBJ1-3; 8 bases map to TRBD1. In germline, CDR1 is SGHDN, CDR2 FVKESK. The CDR3 loop spans 15 amino acids. V lost 4 bases and J lost 2; bases outside the gene matches: 4.

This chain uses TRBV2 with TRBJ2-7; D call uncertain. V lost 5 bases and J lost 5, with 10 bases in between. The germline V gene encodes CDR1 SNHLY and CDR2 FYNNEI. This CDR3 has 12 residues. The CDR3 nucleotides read TGTGCCAGCAGTAGTACTCGGGACGAGCAGTACTTC. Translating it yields CASSSTRDEQYF.

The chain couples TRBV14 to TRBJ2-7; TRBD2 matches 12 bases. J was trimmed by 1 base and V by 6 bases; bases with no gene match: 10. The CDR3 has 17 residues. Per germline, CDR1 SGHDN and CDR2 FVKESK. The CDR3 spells CASSLTSGRHLSYEQYF. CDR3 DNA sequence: TGTGCCAGCAGTTTGACTAGCGGGAGACACCTTTCCTACGAGCAGTACTTC.

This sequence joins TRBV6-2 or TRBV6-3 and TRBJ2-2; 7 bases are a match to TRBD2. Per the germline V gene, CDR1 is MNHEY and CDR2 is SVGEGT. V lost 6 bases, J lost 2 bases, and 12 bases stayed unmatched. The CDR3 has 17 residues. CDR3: CASSRHSTSPNTGELFF. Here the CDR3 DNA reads TGTGCCAGCAGCCGACATTCGACTAGCCCAAACACCGGGGAGCTGTTTTTT.

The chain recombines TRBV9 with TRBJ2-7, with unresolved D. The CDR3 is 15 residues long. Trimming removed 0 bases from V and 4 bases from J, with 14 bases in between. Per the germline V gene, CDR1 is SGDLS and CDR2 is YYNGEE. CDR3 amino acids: CASSVDGNPEYEQYF. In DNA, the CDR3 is TGTGCCAGCAGCGTAGATGGCAACCCGGAGTACGAGCAGTACTTC. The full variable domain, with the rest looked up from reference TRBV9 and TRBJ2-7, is DSGVTQTPKHLITATGQRVTLRCSPRSGDLSVYWYQQSLDQGLQFLIQYYNGEERAKGNILERFSAQQFPDLHSELNLSSLELGDSALYFCASSVDGNPEYEQYFGPGTRLTVT.

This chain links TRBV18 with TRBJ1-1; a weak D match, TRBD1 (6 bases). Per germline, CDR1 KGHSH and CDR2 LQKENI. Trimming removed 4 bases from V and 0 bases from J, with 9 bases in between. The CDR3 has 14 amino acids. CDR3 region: CASSQQGVNTEAFF. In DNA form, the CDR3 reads TGTGCCAGCTCACAACAGGGTGTGAACACTGAAGCTTTCTTT.

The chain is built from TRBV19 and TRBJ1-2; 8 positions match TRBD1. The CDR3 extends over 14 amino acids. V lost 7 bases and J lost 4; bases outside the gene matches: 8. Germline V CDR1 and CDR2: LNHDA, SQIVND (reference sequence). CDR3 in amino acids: CASTLDRDGYGYTF. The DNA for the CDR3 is TGTGCCAGTACTCTGGACAGGGACGGCTATGGCTACACCTTC. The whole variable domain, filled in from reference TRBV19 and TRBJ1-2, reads DGGITQSPKYLFRKEGQNVTLSCEQNLNHDAMYWYRQDPGQGLRLIYYSQIVNDFQKGDIAEGYSVSREKKESFPLTVTSAQKNPTAFYLCASTLDRDGYGYTFGSGTRLTVV.

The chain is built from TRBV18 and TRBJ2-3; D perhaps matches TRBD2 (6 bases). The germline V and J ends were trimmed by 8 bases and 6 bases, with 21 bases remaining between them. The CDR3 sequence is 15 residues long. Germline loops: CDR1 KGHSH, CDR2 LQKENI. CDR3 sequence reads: CASKTLGDFADTQYF. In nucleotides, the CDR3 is TGTGCCAGCAAGACTCTCGGGGACTTCGCGGATACGCAGTATTTT.

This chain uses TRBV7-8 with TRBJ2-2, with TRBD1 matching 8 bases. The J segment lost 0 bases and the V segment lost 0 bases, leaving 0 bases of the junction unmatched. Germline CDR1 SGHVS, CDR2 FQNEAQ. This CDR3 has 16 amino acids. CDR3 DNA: TGTGCCAGCAGCTTAGCGACAGGGGCGAACACCGGGGAGCTGTTTTTT. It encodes CASSLATGANTGELFF.

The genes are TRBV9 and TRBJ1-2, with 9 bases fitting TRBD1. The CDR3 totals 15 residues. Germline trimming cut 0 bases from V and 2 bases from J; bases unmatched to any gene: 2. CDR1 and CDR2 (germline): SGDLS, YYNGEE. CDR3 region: CASSVGGTGNYGYTF. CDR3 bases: TGTGCCAGCAGCGTAGGGGGGACAGGGAACTATGGCTACACCTTC.